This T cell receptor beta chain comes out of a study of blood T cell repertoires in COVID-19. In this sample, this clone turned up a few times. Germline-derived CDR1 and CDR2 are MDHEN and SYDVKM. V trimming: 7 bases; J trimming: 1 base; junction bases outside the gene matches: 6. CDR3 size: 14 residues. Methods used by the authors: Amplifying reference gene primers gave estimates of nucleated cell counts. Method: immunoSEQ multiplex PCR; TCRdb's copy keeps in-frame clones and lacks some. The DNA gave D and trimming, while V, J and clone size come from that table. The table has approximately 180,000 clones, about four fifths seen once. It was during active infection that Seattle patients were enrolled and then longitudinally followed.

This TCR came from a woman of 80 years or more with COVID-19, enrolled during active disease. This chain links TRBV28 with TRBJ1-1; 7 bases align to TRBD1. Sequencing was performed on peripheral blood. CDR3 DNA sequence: TGTGCCAGCATAAGACAGGGAGGGAACACTGAAGCTTTCTTT. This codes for CASIRQGGNTEAFF. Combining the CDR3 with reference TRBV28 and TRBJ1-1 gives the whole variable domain DVKVTQSSRYLVKRTGEKVFLECVQDMDHENMFWYRQDPGLGLRLIYFSYDVKMKEKGDIPEGYSVSREKKERFSLILESASTNQTSMYLCASIRQGGNTEAFFGQGTRLTVV.